The next 5 T cell receptor beta chains were all read from a single sample in a study of blood T cell repertoires in COVID-19. Repertoires were generated with immunoSEQ multiplex PCR, while TCRdb's copy carries only in-frame clones and drops some. The data contain about 47,000 clones, 82% of them singletons. Input material: peripheral blood. The receptors stem from a human donor with acute or convalescent COVID-19. The donor label of this sample is uncertain.

The chain carries TRBV7-3 and TRBJ2-2, with 8 bases identical to TRBD2. The CDR3 spans 16 residues. Germline V gives CDR1 SGHTA, CDR2 FQGTGA. Trimming at V came to 6 bases and at J to 3 bases, leaving 9 bases not matched to a gene. CDR3 residues: CASSNYGGGYTGELFF. CDR3 nucleotides: TGTGCCAGCAGTAATTACGGCGGGGGGTACACCGGGGAGCTGTTTTTT.

This chain joins TRBV29-1 and TRBJ2-7, with D possibly being TRBD2 (5 bases). CDR1 is SQVTM, CDR2 ANQGSEA, per germline. The CDR3 spans 12 residues. V was trimmed by 7 bases and J by 4 bases, leaving 14 bases between them. The CDR3 region is CSGIRDGYEQYF. The CDR3 nucleotides are TGCAGCGGCATCCGGGATGGTTACGAGCAGTACTTC.

This clone has a handful of counts. This rearrangement joins TRBV7-2 to TRBJ2-7, with D maybe TRBD1 (6 bases). The V and J ends lost 5 bases and 6 bases respectively, with 14 bases between them. The CDR3 has 13 amino acids. Germline V lookup: CDR1 SGHTA, CDR2 FQGNSA. This CDR3 reads CASSTRQVPEQYF. As DNA, the CDR3 is TGTGCCAGCAGCACGCGACAGGTTCCCGAGCAGTACTTC.

This clone was counted a single time. CDR3 loop: CASSQDQGDYGYTF. The DNA of the CDR3 is TGTGCCAGCAGCCAAGATCAGGGGGACTATGGCTACACCTTC. The rearrangement joins TRBV14 to TRBJ1-2; 7 bases line up with TRBD1. Trimming cost V 0 bases and J 3 bases; bases outside gene matches: 1. CDR1 and CDR2 (germline): SGHDN, FVKESK. The CDR3 runs to 14 residues.

This clone was detected only once. The chain links TRBV6-2 or TRBV6-3 to TRBJ2-5; no reliable D call. V shed 6 bases and J shed 2 bases, with 7 bases lying between them. This CDR3 comprises 12 residues. In germline, CDR1 is MNHEY, CDR2 SVGEGT. The CDR3 sequence: CASSPLQETQYF. CDR3 DNA: TGTGCCAGCAGCCCCTTGCAAGAGACCCAGTACTTC.